This TCR beta chain came from a study of T cells expressing NK-cell markers. Whole-study context: Sorted CD3+CD56+NKG2C+, CD3+CD56+NKG2C- and CD3+CD56-NKG2C+ T-cell subsets were beta-chain profiled.

TCRdb reanalyzed the 5' RACE reads, giving one entry per CDR3 protein sequence and no DNA. In total, the table holds 200,000 to 300,000 distinct CDR3 sequences. The CDR3 loop spans 13 amino acids. Germline V CDR1 and CDR2: SGHTA, FQGTGA. The rearrangement joins TRBV7-3 to TRBJ2-3; checking the TCRdb D call of TRBD1 is not possible without DNA. The source is a woman aged 18-69 years in good health. What was sequenced was blood T cells: a sorted CD56 or NKG2C T cell subset, CD4+ or CD8+ T cells, or bulk PBMC T cells (not recorded which). This CDR3 reads CASSFAGPDTQYF.